This T cell receptor beta chain was recorded in a study of cytomegalovirus exposure and HLA in healthy donors. The donors were in the roughly 120-subject validation cohort, distinct from the approximately 670-subject first cohort. This clone appeared once. Antigen specificity is unknown. The assay was immunoSEQ multiplex PCR, and TCRdb's table has in-frame clones only and misses some. The table has approximately 270,000 clones, around 89% seen once. Trimming shortened V by 1 base and J by 3 bases, and 7 bases separated the two germline ends. CDR1 and CDR2 from the germline V gene are SGHVS and FQNEAQ. This CDR3 is built from 13 residues. Study results and caveats: A list of 164 TCR beta chains associated with cytomegalovirus was given. Reports described diagnosis of cytomegalovirus status by the classifier as highly specific and sensitive. Most TCR sequences were rare, but some public TCRs occurred in many donors.

V is TRBV7-8 and J is TRBJ2-7, with D hard to call. This clonotype originated in a woman aged 18-30 years in good health and CMV-seronegative. Sample: PBMCs. CDR3 in amino acids: CASSLGHNYEQYV. Written as DNA, the CDR3 is TGTGCCAGCAGCTTAGGGCACAACTACGAGCAGTACGTC.